This T cell receptor (beta chain) was observed in a study of T cell responses to AZD1222 COVID-19 vaccine. Assay: immunoSEQ multiplex PCR; the TCRdb copy retains only in-frame clones and omits some. The sample yields about 160,000 clones, more than 70% seen once. The germline V gene has CDR1 LGHNA and CDR2 YNFKEQ. CDR3 length equals 14 residues. V dropped 5 bases and J dropped 5 bases, with 15 bases sitting between them. Regarding the study as a whole: Spike-wide coverage was observed for vaccine-associated CD4 TCRs, with dominant responses at 160-218 and 743-854. Only a handful of individuals given AZD1222 were seropositive at baseline. Clonal diversity may have been underestimated in mostly white British donors.

As regards this clone: Antigen specificity is unknown.

The TCR sequence derives from an adult in good health. Sequencing used peripheral blood, obtained on day 0 of AZD1222 vaccination. This sequence joins TRBV4-2 and TRBJ1-1; D perhaps matches TRBD1 (6 bases). CDR3 DNA sequence: TGTGCCAGCAGCGTTCAGGGGAGTGAGACTGAAGCTTTCTTT. Translation: CASSVQGSETEAFF.